This TCR beta chain comes out of a study of tumor-infiltrating lymphocytes in localized non-small cell lung cancer. Clones were read by immunoSEQ multiplex PCR, and TCRdb kept only the in-frame ones, dropping some. The sample holds about 16,000 clones; 70% to 80% are singletons and the top ten take 5.5% to 7%. This sequence was found in a human donor with non-small cell lung cancer. Sequencing was done on a sample of lung tumor tissue.

For the CDR3, the DNA is TGCAGTACAGTGGTCGGGTATGAGCAGTTCTTC. Amino acid sequence: CSTVVGYEQFF. This chain links TRBV20-1 with TRBJ2-1; D gene unclear. V lost 8 bases to trimming and J lost 8 bases, with 13 bases between them. Germline V gives CDR1 DFQATT, CDR2 SNEGSKA (reference sequence). The CDR3 covers 11 residues.